The 8 T cell receptor beta chains below were found in one sample sequenced in a study of blood T cell repertoires in COVID-19. Generated by immunoSEQ multiplex PCR, the TCRdb table keeps only in-frame clones and is missing some. Of about 240,000 clones listed, approximately 90% are singletons. The sequencing sample was made of PBMCs or T cells enriched from blood (not recorded which). The receptors were sampled from a woman aged 25 to 39 who had recovered from COVID-19.

The chain employs TRBV28 and TRBJ1-3; 7 bases are shared with TRBD1. Germline V CDR1 and CDR2: MDHEN, SYDVKM. The ends lost 6 bases at V and 0 bases at J; junction bases unmatched: 8. This CDR3 comprises 16 residues. The DNA of the CDR3 is TGTGCCAGCAGGGGGACAGCGACCTTCTCTGGAAACACCATATATTTT. Translated: CASRGTATFSGNTIYF.

This clone was counted between two and nine times. J is TRBJ1-1 and V is TRBV28, with TRBD1 matching over 9 bases. Trimming cost V 2 bases and J 3 bases; bases outside gene matches: 1. The CDR3 runs 14 residues. The germline V gene has CDR1 MDHEN and CDR2 SYDVKM. The CDR3, as DNA: TGTGCCAGCAGTTTAGGACAGGGGTACACTGAAGCTTTCTTT. It encodes CASSLGQGYTEAFF.

The chain has TRBV12-3 or TRBV12-4 and TRBJ1-1; D is undetermined. V gave up 6 bases and J gave up 5 bases, with 10 bases separating them. The CDR3 length is 12 residues. The CDR3, as DNA: TGTGCCAGCAGATCGGGTGTTACTGAAGCTTTCTTT. Translated, it gives CASRSGVTEAFF.

This clone was seen only once. The chain carries TRBV7-2 and TRBJ1-2, with a weak D call TRBD1 (6 bases). Trimming shortened V by 4 bases and J by 7 bases, and 22 bases separated the two germline ends. CDR1 and CDR2 (germline): SGHTA, FQGNSA. CDR3 length equals 16 residues. This chain's CDR3 is CASSSTKTGTYGGYTF. In DNA form, the CDR3 reads TGTGCCAGCAGCTCTACGAAGACAGGAACCTACGGTGGCTACACCTTC.

The chain combines TRBV14 with TRBJ2-5, with TRBD1 as a possible D gene (5 bases). CDR3 length: 14 amino acids. Germline-derived CDR1 and CDR2 are SGHDN and FVKESK. V lost 3 bases and J lost 0, with 8 bases in between. In DNA form, the CDR3 reads TGTGCCAGCAGCCATAGGACACACCAAGAGACCCAGTACTTC. This gives the protein CASSHRTHQETQYF.

The chain has TRBV5-1 and TRBJ2-7; 8 nucleotides align to TRBD2. With V trimmed by 3 bases and J by 4 bases, 12 bases remained unmatched. The CDR3 has 16 residues. Germline CDR1 is SGHRS and CDR2 is YFSETQ. CDR3 sequence (DNA): TGCGCCAGCAGCTGGGGGATTAGCGGGATAATATACGAGCAGTACTTC. It encodes CASSWGISGIIYEQYF.

The rearrangement links TRBV4-3 to TRBJ2-7, with D possibly TRBD1 on 6 matching bases. Between the trimmed V and J ends, which lost 1 base and 1 base, there was a span of 11 bases. The CDR3 has 15 residues. CDR1 LGHNA and CDR2 YSLEER come from the germline V gene. CDR3 sequence: CASSQGPGQSYEQYF. The CDR3 nucleotides are TGCGCCAGCAGCCAAGGTCCGGGACAATCCTACGAGCAGTACTTC.

This chain connects TRBV19 to TRBJ1-2; the D gene is possibly TRBD1 (5 bases). This CDR3 comprises 16 residues. The V end lost 2 bases, the J end lost 3 bases, and 16 bases lay between the germline ends. Germline V CDR1 and CDR2: LNHDA, SQIVND (reference sequence). The CDR3 reads CASSILQANLDYGYTF. The CDR3 DNA follows: TGTGCCAGTAGTATACTACAGGCGAACTTGGACTATGGCTACACCTTC.